The source of this T cell receptor beta chain is a study of blood T cell repertoires in COVID-19. Study overall: The study drew acute and convalescent COVID-19 samples from the United States, Italy and Spain. PBMCs, B-cell-depleted T cells, or T cells provided the cDNA or gDNA that made up the material.

Libraries were prepared by immunoSEQ multiplex PCR; TCRdb keeps only in-frame clonotypes and omits some of them. The sample records around 260,000 clones, under 85% being singletons. From germline, CDR1 is MGHRA and CDR2 YSYEKL. The CDR3 spans 15 residues. Losses at the gene ends were 4 bases for V and 1 base for J; bases not matched to a gene: 4. The chain employs TRBV4-1 and TRBJ1-5, with 7 bases aligning to TRBD1. The material sequenced was peripheral blood. This TCR came from a human donor with COVID-19, enrolled during active disease. The donor label of this sample is uncertain. CDR3 in DNA: TGCGCCAGCAGCCCACAGGGGTTCAGCAATCAGCCCCAGCATTTT. Translation: CASSPQGFSNQPQHF.